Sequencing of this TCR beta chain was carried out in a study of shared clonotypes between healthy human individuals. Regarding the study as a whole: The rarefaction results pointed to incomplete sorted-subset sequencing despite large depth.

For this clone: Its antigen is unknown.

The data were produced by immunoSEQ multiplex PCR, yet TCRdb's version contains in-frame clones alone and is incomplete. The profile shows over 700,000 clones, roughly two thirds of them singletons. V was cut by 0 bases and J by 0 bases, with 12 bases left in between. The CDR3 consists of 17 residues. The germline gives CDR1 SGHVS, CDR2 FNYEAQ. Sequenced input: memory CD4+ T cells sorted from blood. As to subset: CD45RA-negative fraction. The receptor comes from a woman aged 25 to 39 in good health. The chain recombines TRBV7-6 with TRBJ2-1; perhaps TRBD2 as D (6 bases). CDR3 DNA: TGTGCCAGCAGCTTAGCGGGGGGTTCCGACTCCTACAATGAGCAGTTCTTC. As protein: CASSLAGGSDSYNEQFF.